This TCR beta chain was identified during a study of T cell repertoires in cytomegalovirus infection. The V gene end was trimmed by 6 bases and the J gene end by 7 bases; junction bases not matched to a gene: 8. Germline CDR1 is SGHAT and CDR2 is FQDESV (reference sequence). The CDR3 runs 15 residues. MiXCR was run by TCRdb on the reads, yielding one entry per CDR3 protein. The table shows around 85,000 distinct CDR3 sequences, with 45% to 55% occurring only once. There are a few counts of this clonotype. Its antigen is still unknown. Sequenced material: CD8+ T cells from cultured PBMCs, taken from culture after CMV antigen stimulation. V and J are TRBV11-1 and TRBJ2-1; 11 bases align to TRBD2. This receptor was identified in a human donor in good health (CMV status not recorded). Some clones in this sample may be carry-over from other donors' samples. CDR3 nucleotide sequence: TGTGCCAGCAGGATACTAGCGGGAGATGAAAATGAGCAGTTCTTC. It yields the protein CASRILAGDENEQFF.